The clone carrying this T cell receptor (beta chain) was found a few times. Its specificity is unknown. TCRB transcripts that were expressed got sequenced, as all of the isolated RNA had been reverse transcribed. Measured with immunoSEQ multiplex PCR; TCRdb has only the in-frame clones, and not every one. The repertoire holds under 400,000 clones, with around 12% as singletons. There was one heparinised blood draw per donor, averaging about 116 mL. Isolation of CD4+ naive, central memory, regulatory and stem cell-like memory cells was achieved by sorting via CD45RO/CCR7/CD25/CD127/CD95/CD27. Without exception, sorted populations had purity beyond 98%. The data were taken from a study of beta chain features in type 1 diabetes. Findings and limits, study-wide: Among all four CD4+ subsets, Type 1 diabetes patients had TCRB CDR3s that were moderately but significantly shorter. More deletions and fewer insertions at VDJ junctions were found in patients with type 1 diabetes.

This CDR3 has 12 amino acids. The V end lost 5 bases, the J end lost 2 bases, and 5 bases lay between the germline ends. CDR1 is SNHLY and CDR2 is FYNNEI in the germline V gene. The sequenced sample was naive CD4+ T cells from blood. The chain couples TRBV2 to TRBJ2-3; no reliable D call. The sequence derives from a woman aged 18-30 years with type 1 diabetes. CDR3 loop: CASSLYTDTQYF. The CDR3 coding sequence is TGTGCCAGCAGTCTTTACACAGATACGCAGTATTTT.